The entry below describes one T cell receptor (beta chain). CDR3 length: 15 amino acids. From germline, CDR1 is SNHLY and CDR2 FYNNEI. The trim removed 3 bases at V and 3 bases at J, leaving 5 bases unmatched. The data are from a study of T cells in localized non-small cell lung cancer. The assay was immunoSEQ multiplex PCR, and TCRdb's table has in-frame clones only and misses some. The sample comprises about 26,000 clones, over 75% of which are singletons, and 9.5% to 10% rests with the top ten. The sequence came from a man aged 40 to 75 with stage III squamous cell lung carcinoma. The rearrangement uses TRBV2 and TRBJ1-2; 9 nucleotides match TRBD1. The source material was peripheral blood, sampled before any cancer treatment. CDR3 sequence reads: CASSDTGGADYGYTF. As DNA, the CDR3 is TGTGCCAGCAGTGATACAGGGGGCGCGGACTATGGCTACACCTTC.